The following is a T cell receptor (beta chain) sequence with its context. Some clones are missing from TCRdb's copy, which holds only in-frame ones; the method was immunoSEQ multiplex PCR. The sample shows around 53,000 clones, roughly 90% of them seen only once. The sample belongs to a study of OX40 agonist ivuxolimab in advanced cancers. About the research overall: Ivuxolimab, an agonist antibody against OX40 (CD134), was given to patients. Dose-escalation patients suffered from hepatocellular carcinoma, melanoma, renal cell or head and neck cancer.

From germline, CDR1 is MNHNY and CDR2 SVGAGI (reference sequence). CDR3 length equals 15 residues. The V end was cut by 3 bases, the J end by 5 bases, with 16 bases between. V is TRBV6-6 and J is TRBJ2-5; D may be TRBD2 (6 bases). The TCR sequence derives from an adult with an advanced solid tumor such as melanoma, head and neck, liver or kidney cancer. Sequenced here: CD4+ or CD8+ T cells sorted from blood, sampled in a trial of the OX40 agonist ivuxolimab. CDR3 amino acids: CASSYLLQGGETQYF. The CDR3 coding sequence is TGTGCCAGCAGTTATCTTCTGCAAGGAGGGGAGACCCAGTACTTC.